What follows describes a single TCR beta chain. This specimen belongs to a study of technical replicates of blood from a handful of donors. This CDR3 spans 14 amino acids. The ends lost 6 bases at V and 5 bases at J; junction bases unmatched: 8. Germline V gives CDR1 MNHNY, CDR2 SVGAGI (reference sequence). Data came from immunoSEQ multiplex PCR; TCRdb stores just in-frame clones and leaves some out. Of about 49,000 clones listed, 92% were seen once; the top ten hold 3% to 5%. Sequenced sample: PBMCs. This sequence originates from a human donor in good health. Some clones in this sample may be carry-over from other donors' samples. This chain connects TRBV6-6 to TRBJ1-1; 8 bases map to TRBD1. The CDR3 protein is CASSKDRVETEAFF. In DNA form, the CDR3 reads TGTGCCAGCAGCAAGGACAGGGTCGAAACTGAAGCTTTCTTT.